What follows is one TCR beta chain and its context. Its antigen has not been determined. No base-level quality is on record; no much larger clone is a single base apart. TCRbeta CDR3 regions were amplified from genomic DNA by means of the immunoSEQ Assay, a bias-controlled multiplex PCR. The original methods were these. The number of nucleated cells in each sample was estimated from the amplification of reference gene primers within the assay. To quantify the absolute abundance of each unique TCRbeta CDR3 rearrangement, sequence reads were collapsed and filtered. For each sample, productive Simpson clonality was calculated as the square root of Simpson's diversity index over productive rearrangements. In its TCRdb copy, this immuneACCESS table keeps in-frame sequences only and misses some clones. Where compared with another copy, unresolved V genes explain less than half of these, and the others have no known cause. For V, J and clone size, that table is used; D and trimming come from the DNA. The sample table lists about 75,000 clones, about 79% of them with a count of one. Of the sample, more than 20% is held by the ten largest clones.

The data stem from a study of blood T cell repertoires in COVID-19 (TCRdb year 2020). General notes on the study: The collaborator samples originated in the United States, Italy and Spain and spanned the acute and convalescent phases of COVID-19. The prospective study material was composed of cDNA or gDNA derived from T cells, B-cell-depleted T cells, or PBMCs. Samples were obtained from the ongoing ImmuneRACE study (first 160 participants) and from some 1,300 subjects provided by 6 global collaborators. The sample metadata nearly always contained a de-identified subject ID, COVID-19 status, age in years and sex. A freely available public database, intended as a resource for researchers studying the immune response to SARS-CoV-2, is where the repertoires were released. Deeply sampled blood TCRbeta repertoires from subjects exposed to, actively infected with, or recovered from COVID-19 were included in the dataset. Where available, HLA class I and class II types were taken from metadata supplied by the sample provider and were not determined by assay-based typing.

Whole blood was collected in K2EDTA tubes by collaborating institutions according to the institutions' own protocols. For TCRbeta analysis, collaborators shipped samples in one of three forms: frozen whole blood, isolated PBMCs, or DNA extracted from either of those sample types. General conclusions and limits of the study: The quantity of clinical and demographic metadata differed by source and by participant and was supplied without curation.

From the cysteine up to the phenylalanine, the CDR3 has a length of 16 residues. Only CDR3 DNA is held: 48 bases, read in frame from base 1. Via the germline V gene, CDR1 is KGHSY and CDR2 FQNENV. V is shortened by 1 base, J by 3 bases, and the region joining them spans 16 bases. The receptor chain draws on TRBV16 and TRBJ2-7, with the D gene not clear enough to name. This receptor was obtained from a woman between 50 and 59 years old with acute or convalescent COVID-19. The specimen sequenced was peripheral blood. The DNA sequence is as follows: TGTGCCAGCAGCCAATTCGAGGAACCCGCCGTCTACGAGCAGTACTTC. Translation gives CASSQFEEPAVYEQYF. With the rest looked up from the reference TRBV16 and TRBJ2-7 genes rather than sequenced, the full variable domain is GEEVAQTPKHLVRGEGQKAKLYCAPIKGHSYVFWYQQVLKNEFKFLISFQNENVFDETGMPKERFSAKCLPNSPCSLEIQATKLEDSAVYFCASSQFEEPAVYEQYFGPGTRLTVT.